Each of the 8 T cell receptor beta chains below was sequenced from the same sample in a study of blood T cells in healthy people across ages. PCR was performed a second time for roughly 7 to 12 cycles using a sample-barcoded 5' primer and a J-beta primer mix. MiXCR, run by TCRdb on the 5' RACE reads, gives a single entry per CDR3 protein. The sample has hundreds of thousands of distinct CDR3 sequences, roughly three fifths seen once. The sample consisted of blood. The receptors come from a man aged 40-49 years in good health.

This chain links TRBV20-1 with TRBJ1-2; possibly TRBD1 for D (5 bases). Germline V gives CDR1 DFQATT, CDR2 SNEGSKA (reference sequence). The CDR3 length is 13 residues. Trimming removed 2 bases from V and 6 bases from J, with 13 bases in between. The CDR3 region has the DNA TGCAGTGCTAGATTGTGGCAGGGAAATGGCTACACCTTC. Translating gives CSARLWQGNGYTF.

V is TRBV24-1 and J is TRBJ2-3; a possible D gene is TRBD2 (5 bases). Trimming took off 0 bases at V and 4 bases at J, with 7 bases between the two ends. Germline V CDR1 and CDR2: KGHDR, SFDVKD. The CDR3 length is 14 residues. CDR3 region: CATSDLVGADTQYF. In DNA, the CDR3 is TGTGCCACCAGTGATTTGGTCGGGGCAGATACGCAGTATTTT.

This sequence joins TRBV5-5 and TRBJ2-4, with TRBD2 matching 7 bases. The J call may not be correct, given that the DNA end is closer to TRBJ2-7. This CDR3 region has 15 residues. Germline CDR1 SGHKS, CDR2 YYEKEE (reference sequence). CDR3 nucleotides: TGTGCCAGCAGCTCCCTCGGACTAGTGTCCTACGAGCAGTACTTC. Translation: CASSSLGLVSYEQYF.

CDR3 in DNA: TGCAGTGCTAAGGGGGACAGGGACTATGGCTACACCTTC. This codes for CSAKGDRDYGYTF. The gene calls are TRBV20-1 and TRBJ1-2; 9 bases line up with TRBD1. The CDR3 runs 13 residues. J lost 3 bases, V lost 4 bases, and 3 bases had no gene match. Germline V CDR1 and CDR2: DFQATT, SNEGSKA (reference sequence).

This chain links TRBV5-1 with TRBJ1-4, with D perhaps matching TRBD1 (5 bases). Germline V gene sequence: CDR1 SGHRS, CDR2 YFSETQ. Trimming took off 0 bases at V and 6 bases at J, with 18 bases between the two ends. The CDR3 has 17 amino acids. This chain's CDR3 is CASSLGSFRDRDEKLFF. CDR3 sequence (DNA): TGCGCCAGCAGCTTGGGATCATTTCGGGACCGGGATGAAAAACTGTTTTTT.

The genes are TRBV6-1 and TRBJ2-5; the D is unclear. The V end was cut by 5 bases, the J end by 4 bases, with 23 bases between. Per germline, CDR1 MNHNS and CDR2 SASEGT. CDR3 length equals 17 residues. For the CDR3, the DNA is TGTGCCAGCAGTCGGTTCGGCCAGGAAGTTTCGGTAGAGACCCAGTACTTC. This encodes CASSRFGQEVSVETQYF.

This clonotype was picked up a small number of times. The chain couples TRBV5-1 to TRBJ2-1; D remains ambiguous. The V and J ends lost 1 base and 4 bases respectively, with 12 bases between them. Germline CDR1 is SGHRS and CDR2 is YFSETQ. The CDR3 is 15 residues long. CDR3 sequence reads: CASSLMESRYNEQFF. Written as DNA, the CDR3 is TGCGCCAGCAGCTTGATGGAGAGTCGGTACAATGAGCAGTTCTTC. The full variable domain, in which reference TRBV5-1 and TRBJ2-1 provide the parts outside the CDR3, is KAGVTQTPRYLIKTRGQQVTLSCSPISGHRSVSWYQQTPGQGLQFLFEYFSETQRNKGNFPGRFSGRQFSNSRSEMNVSTLELGDSALYLCASSLMESRYNEQFFGPGTRLTVL.

This clonotype was seen at least ten times. The CDR3 here is CASSEAVGRGETQYF. CDR3 in DNA: TGTGCCAGCAGTGAAGCCGTTGGCAGAGGAGAGACCCAGTACTTC. The chain uses TRBV25-1 and TRBJ2-5; D gene ambiguous. Trimming cost V 2 bases and J 4 bases, with 14 bases left between them. The length of the CDR3 is 15 residues. Germline CDR1 MGHDK, CDR2 SYGVNS.